Presented here are 26 T cell receptor beta chains from one specimen sequenced in a study of T cell repertoires in cytomegalovirus infection. The antigens of these receptors remain unknown. TCRdb ran MiXCR on the reads and lists one entry per CDR3 protein. The sample lists about 920,000 distinct CDR3 sequences, 31% occurring once. The specimen comprised cultured CD8+ T cells from PBMCs, sampled from culture after CMV antigen stimulation. All receptors derive from a human donor in good health (CMV status not recorded). Some clones in this sample may be carry-over from other donors' samples.

This clonotype came up many times. V gene TRBV7-9 combines with J gene TRBJ1-5; 8 bases map to TRBD1. CDR1 is SEHNR and CDR2 is FQNEAQ in the germline V gene (reference sequence). Trimming took 1 base from V and 6 from J; bases not matched to a gene: 11. The length of the CDR3 is 17 residues. CDR3 sequence (DNA): TGTGCCAGCAGCTTAGGCGGGACAGGCCTCCCTACTCAGCCCCAGCATTTT. Encoded protein: CASSLGGTGLPTQPQHF.

The chain combines TRBV2 with TRBJ2-2; no clear D. The CDR3 contains 13 residues. Germline V gives CDR1 SNHLY, CDR2 FYNNEI. V lost 9 bases to trimming and J lost 1 base, with 9 bases between them. The CDR3 region has the DNA TGTGCCAGACGAGCTTTGAACACCGGGGAGCTGTTTTTT. This translates into CARRALNTGELFF.

This clonotype appeared many times. This sequence joins TRBV4-2 and TRBJ2-2, with a weak D call TRBD1 (5 bases). CDR1 is LGHNA and CDR2 is YNFKEQ in the germline V gene. The V gene lost 1 base and the J gene lost 4 bases, with 7 bases spanning the gap. CDR3 length equals 14 residues. CDR3 nucleotide sequence: TGTGCCAGCAGCCAAGGACAGCTCACCGGGGAGCTGTTTTTT. It yields the protein CASSQGQLTGELFF.

This clonotype was counted many times. The chain uses TRBV7-2 and TRBJ2-7; D possibly corresponds to TRBD2 (6 bases). The CDR3 has 13 amino acids. V shed 2 bases and J shed 7 bases, with 12 bases lying between them. The germline V gene has CDR1 SGHTA and CDR2 FQGNSA. The CDR3 DNA is TGTGCCAGCAGCTTATCCGGCGGGGTTGAGCAGTACGTC. As protein: CASSLSGGVEQYV.

The chain links TRBV25-1 to TRBJ1-4, with 10 bases that match TRBD1. V trimming: 0 bases; J trimming: 4 bases; junction bases outside the gene matches: 8. The V gene's germline CDR1 is MGHDK and CDR2 SYGVNS. The CDR3 covers 18 residues. Here the CDR3 reads CASSEYLGQGPYNEKLFF. CDR3 nucleotide sequence: TGTGCCAGCAGTGAATATTTGGGACAGGGGCCTTATAATGAAAAACTGTTTTTT.

This clonotype was detected ten times or more. The V call is TRBV7-9, the J call TRBJ2-1; TRBD1 matches 8 bases. The ends lost 6 bases at V and 3 bases at J; junction bases unmatched: 10. Per the germline V gene, CDR1 is SEHNR and CDR2 is FQNEAQ (reference sequence). The CDR3 covers 16 residues. CDR3 DNA sequence: TGTGCCAGCAGTCCTATGACAGGGGCTAGCTACAATGAGCAGTTCTTC. Amino acid sequence: CASSPMTGASYNEQFF.

The J gene is TRBJ2-7, the V gene TRBV5-1; TRBD1 agrees at 7 bases. There are 16 residues in the CDR3. With V trimmed by 2 bases and J by 1 base, 9 bases remained unmatched. Germline lookup yields CDR1 SGHRS and CDR2 YFSETQ. For the CDR3, the DNA is TGCGCCAGCAGCTTTATGACCGGGACAGAATCCTACGAGCAGTACTTC. It yields the protein CASSFMTGTESYEQYF.

The table lists this clonotype with a few counts. J is TRBJ1-1 and V is TRBV7-6; 11 nucleotides match TRBD1. Germline CDR1 and CDR2: SGHVS and FNYEAQ. The CDR3 spans 16 residues. Germline trimming cut 5 bases from V and 6 bases from J; bases unmatched to any gene: 11. Here the CDR3 reads CASSPAWGQGVSEAFF. DNA for the CDR3: TGTGCCAGCAGCCCCGCTTGGGGACAGGGGGTCTCTGAAGCTTTCTTT. Full variable domain (rest looked up from reference TRBV7-6 and TRBJ1-1): GAGVSQSPRYKVTKRGQDVALRCDPISGHVSLYWYRQALGQGPEFLTYFNYEAQQDKSGLPNDRFSAERPEGSISTLTIQRTEQRDSAMYRCASSPAWGQGVSEAFFGQGTRLTVV.

This chain connects TRBV6-5 to TRBJ1-6, with 9 bases matching TRBD1. The V gene end was trimmed by 7 bases and the J gene end by 5 bases; junction bases not matched to a gene: 9. There are 16 residues in the CDR3. Germline V lookup: CDR1 MNHEY, CDR2 SVGAGI. CDR3 region: CASTKDRGGHNSPLHF. In DNA, the CDR3 is TGTGCCAGCACAAAGGACAGGGGAGGCCATAATTCACCCCTCCACTTT.

The table lists this clonotype with many counts. The genes are TRBV7-8 and TRBJ2-4; TRBD1 matches 9 bases. Germline values: CDR1 SGHVS, CDR2 FQNEAQ. V was clipped by 2 bases and J by 1 base; unmatched bases: 12. The CDR3 contains 19 residues. CDR3: CASSLRQTRTGDAKNIQYF. CDR3 coding DNA: TGTGCCAGCAGCTTACGGCAGACAAGGACAGGGGACGCCAAAAACATTCAGTACTTC.

The V call is TRBV6-2 or TRBV6-3, the J call TRBJ1-2; weak D call: TRBD1 (5 bases). V was cut by 6 bases and J by 8 bases, with 19 bases left in between. Per the germline V gene, CDR1 is MNHEY and CDR2 is SVGEGT. The CDR3 is 14 amino acids. CDR3 sequence: CASSYQGTFRGYTF. In DNA form, the CDR3 reads TGTGCCAGCAGCTACCAAGGGACGTTTCGAGGCTACACCTTC.

This clonotype was counted only a few times. CDR3 in amino acids: CASSYTFGGWNEQFF. The CDR3 DNA reads TGTGCCAGCAGTTACACTTTTGGGGGTTGGAATGAGCAGTTCTTC. V usage is TRBV6-5 and J usage is TRBJ2-1; D may be TRBD1 or TRBD2 (5 bases each). V dropped 2 bases and J dropped 7 bases, with 15 bases sitting between them. Germline CDR1 MNHEY, CDR2 SVGAGI. The CDR3 consists of 15 residues.

This sequence joins TRBV7-9 and TRBJ1-2; D is uncertain. The CDR3 consists of 12 residues. With 5 bases removed from V and 6 bases from J, the gap between germline ends came to 10 bases. In germline, CDR1 is SEHNR, CDR2 FQNEAQ (reference sequence). The CDR3 protein is CASSPWTDGYTF. CDR3 sequence (DNA): TGTGCCAGCAGCCCGTGGACGGATGGCTACACCTTC. Complete variable domain (other parts from reference TRBV7-9 and TRBJ1-2): DTGVSQNPRHKITKRGQNVTFRCDPISEHNRLYWYRQTLGQGPEFLTYFQNEAQLEKSRLLSDRFSAERPKGSFSTLEIQRTEQGDSAMYLCASSPWTDGYTFGSGTRLTVV.

This clonotype has a count of ten or more. The rearrangement links TRBV6-5 to TRBJ2-1; 8 bases are a match to TRBD2. CDR3 length equals 15 residues. Germline loops: CDR1 MNHEY, CDR2 SVGAGI. The trim removed 2 bases at V and 3 bases at J, leaving 3 bases unmatched. The CDR3 DNA follows: TGTGCCAGCAGTTACGGCGGGGGGATCTACAATGAGCAGTTCTTC. Translated, it gives CASSYGGGIYNEQFF.

The genes are TRBV7-6 and TRBJ1-1; D perhaps matches TRBD1 (5 bases). CDR3 size: 13 residues. V was clipped by 6 bases and J by 1 base, with 9 bases between them. Germline V gene sequence: CDR1 SGHVS, CDR2 FNYEAQ. The CDR3 region has the DNA TGTGCCAGCAGACAAGGACAGAACACTGAAGCTTTCTTT. Encoded protein: CASRQGQNTEAFF. Full variable domain (rest looked up from reference TRBV7-6 and TRBJ1-1): GAGVSQSPRYKVTKRGQDVALRCDPISGHVSLYWYRQALGQGPEFLTYFNYEAQQDKSGLPNDRFSAERPEGSISTLTIQRTEQRDSAMYRCASRQGQNTEAFFGQGTRLTVV.

This clonotype was counted a few times. The V gene is TRBV27, the J gene TRBJ2-7; 9 bases agree with TRBD1. V shed 4 bases and J 3 bases; nucleotides not matched to a gene: 13. Per germline, CDR1 MNHEY and CDR2 SMNVEV (reference sequence). This CDR3 region has 17 residues. For the CDR3, the DNA is TGTGCCAGCAGTTCAAACCACGGGACAGGGTTTCTCTACGAGCAGTACGTC. Amino acid sequence: CASSSNHGTGFLYEQYV.

The V and J genes are TRBV6-6 and TRBJ1-5, with a possible D match to TRBD1 (6 bases). V lost 2 bases to trimming and J lost 6 bases, with 11 bases between them. The CDR3 covers 14 residues. Germline V gene sequence: CDR1 MNHNY, CDR2 SVGAGI (reference sequence). The CDR3 DNA sequence: TGTGCCAGCAGTTACAACCAGGGGAGTCAGCCCCAGCATTTT. Amino acid sequence: CASSYNQGSQPQHF.

This chain links TRBV19 with TRBJ2-1; D unclear. V was trimmed by 7 bases and J by 7 bases, leaving 11 bases between them. The CDR3 has 12 amino acids. CDR1 and CDR2 from the germline V gene are LNHDA and SQIVND (reference sequence). This CDR3 reads CASITEGNEQFF. The CDR3 DNA reads as TGTGCCAGTATCACGGAAGGTAATGAGCAGTTCTTC.

The chain joins TRBV12-3 or TRBV12-4 to TRBJ2-2; D not resolved. This CDR3 is 14 amino acids long. Trimming shortened V by 3 bases and J by 0 bases, and 5 bases separated the two germline ends. The CDR3 sequence is CASSFRTNTGELFF. The CDR3, as DNA: TGTGCCAGCAGTTTTCGGACGAACACCGGGGAGCTGTTTTTT.

This rearrangement joins TRBV19 to TRBJ1-2, with a weak D call TRBD1 (6 bases). This CDR3 has 14 amino acids. V dropped 6 bases and J dropped 4 bases, with 15 bases sitting between them. Germline CDR1 LNHDA, CDR2 SQIVND (reference sequence). The DNA for the CDR3 is TGTGCCAGTAGGGGAATAGGGACATTCTATGGCTACACCTTC. It translates to CASRGIGTFYGYTF. The variable domain in full, completed from reference TRBV19 and TRBJ1-2, reads DGGITQSPKYLFRKEGQNVTLSCEQNLNHDAMYWYRQDPGQGLRLIYYSQIVNDFQKGDIAEGYSVSREKKESFPLTVTSAQKNPTAFYLCASRGIGTFYGYTFGSGTRLTVV.

The rearrangement joins TRBV6-2 or TRBV6-3 to TRBJ1-5, with D possibly matching TRBD1 (6 bases). This CDR3 contains 17 residues. The V end lost 2 bases, the J end lost 7 bases, and 21 bases lay between the germline ends. Germline values: CDR1 MNHEY, CDR2 SVGEGT. The CDR3 reads CASSYEIYRVDFQPQHF. As DNA, the CDR3 is TGTGCCAGCAGTTACGAGATCTACAGGGTTGATTTCCAGCCCCAGCATTTT.

This clonotype has just a few counts. The chain links TRBV6-6 to TRBJ2-7, with D maybe TRBD2 (6 bases). With 4 bases removed from V and 1 base from J, the gap between germline ends came to 11 bases. This CDR3 has 14 amino acids. Looked up from germline, CDR1 is MNHNY and CDR2 is SVGAGI (reference sequence). CDR3 nucleotide sequence: TGTGCCAGCAGTTGGGGGGACGGATCCTACGAGCAGTACGTC. Protein sequence: CASSWGDGSYEQYV.

This rearrangement joins TRBV6-2 or TRBV6-3 to TRBJ2-7; the D gene is possibly TRBD1 (6 bases). Trimming took off 4 bases at V and 0 bases at J, with 10 bases between the two ends. Germline V CDR1 and CDR2: MNHEY, SVGEGT. The CDR3 contains 14 residues. Here the CDR3 reads CASSWTDSSYEQYV. CDR3 nucleotide sequence: TGTGCCAGCAGTTGGACAGATAGCTCCTACGAGCAGTACGTC.

The CDR3 spells CATSETGTGPYQETQYF. In DNA form, the CDR3 reads TGTGCCACCAGTGAAACCGGGACAGGCCCTTACCAAGAGACCCAGTACTTC. The rearrangement uses TRBV24-1 and TRBJ2-5; 8 bases map to TRBD1. CDR1 is KGHDR, CDR2 SFDVKD, per germline. The CDR3 runs 17 residues. J lost 0 bases, V lost 4 bases, and 9 bases had no gene match.

This clonotype was counted between two and nine times. The genes are TRBV5-4 and TRBJ2-5; D not certain. V was cut by 4 bases and J by 0 bases, with 13 bases left in between. The CDR3 contains 15 residues. Germline assignment: CDR1 SGHNT and CDR2 YYREEE (reference sequence). The CDR3 loop is CASSHPGHYQETQYF. The CDR3 DNA is TGTGCCAGCAGCCATCCCGGGCACTACCAAGAGACCCAGTACTTC.

The CDR3: CASSRQGVISSYNEQFF. The CDR3 region has the DNA TGTGCCAGCAGTAGACAGGGGGTGATTAGCTCCTACAATGAGCAGTTCTTC. The chain is built from TRBV12-3 or TRBV12-4 and TRBJ2-1; 9 bases are shared with TRBD1. The length of the CDR3 is 17 residues. The V gene end was trimmed by 5 bases and the J gene end by 0 bases; junction bases not matched to a gene: 8.